A single TCR beta chain is shown here with its context. This clonotype was seen many times. Its specific antigen is unknown. Nothing much larger sits one base from this clone, and base qualities are not available. The germline V gene yields SGHVS for CDR1 and FQNEAQ for CDR2. Including the terminal cysteine and phenylalanine, the CDR3 comprises 14 residues. Of all the DNA, just the CDR3 is kept, 42 bases in frame from base 1. At the junction V is shortened by 5 bases and J by 5 bases, with 12 bases in between. The library was generated by RACE. Reads for this sample came from a NextSeq 500. During library preparation, unique molecular identifiers were attached to individual cDNA molecules so that TCRs could be counted in a quantitative, reproducible way. In the original analysis: The median number of TCRs per sample was some 100,000, ranging from roughly 20,000 to 700,000. V, J and CDR3 annotation of the TCR reads was carried out using the Decombinator software suite. Every sample was subsampled to the same number of TCRs (28,000) for the PS versus PT1 abundance plots. TCRs were defined as expanded if absent before sensitization and observed at least eight times at the 2-week time point. Using fastp trimming at Q25 and MiXCR clonotype assembly, TCRdb reanalyzed the public sequencing data and kept in-frame beta chains. Identical CDR3 proteins give one entry, which carries the most common genes and DNA. These V and J calls rely on TCRdb rather than the paper's analysis. The sample table records some 36,000 distinct CDR3 sequences; under 13% of these occur just once. 27% of the sample goes to the ten largest clones.

This sample is part of a study of human T cells and chemical hapten exposure (TCRdb year 2021). With respect to the entire study: For sensitization, 2% DPC in acetone was applied to a 2 cm by 2 cm area of upper inner arm skin. Most of the patients in the cohort were female, and the cohort covered alopecia areata with under or over 50% scalp involvement, alopecia totalis and alopecia universalis. Throughout the approximately 25-week study period, patients were also given weekly therapeutic DPC doses on the scalp. The study tracked peripheral blood TCR repertoire changes in vivo during primary and secondary sensitization to the hapten diphenylcyclopropenone (DPC) in alopecia patients. Blood for TCR sequencing was provided by twenty-nine alopecia patients at one to four time points (pre-sensitization, 2, 6 and 24 weeks). Libraries were combined into a pool for sequencing, and differences in TCR yield between samples came mainly from small differences in library volumes within the pool. Each blood RNA sample was used to sequence both TCR alpha and TCR beta chains. Patient blood was sampled pre-sensitization (week 0) and at 2, 6 and about 24 weeks after DPC sensitization. Patch testing on the upper back used Finn chambers containing 0.01% DPC, with scoring done after 6 days according to International Contact Dermatitis Research Group standards. Results the study describes overall, beyond this receptor: Because all patients had alopecia, a presumed autoimmune disease, the immune response of the patients might differ from that of healthy individuals. The number of PT1 expanded TCRs positively correlated with patch test score, significant at thresholds 8, 16 and 32 but not 4. After repeated subsampling, the strength of the expansion versus patch-test correlation and the threshold at which it became significant changed. DPC sensitization did not change the number of TCRs with a frequency above 1 in 1000, and there was no evidence of changes in global repertoire structure. Expanded TCRs formed significantly more large CDR3 similarity clusters than pre-sensitization or healthy control sets, consistent with antigen-driven responses.

Interpreted using the paper, the time point label stands for: pre-sensitization, week 0. This specimen's treatment or condition label, per the study, means: therapeutic diphenylcyclopropenone sensitization with weekly scalp DPC. Total RNA was isolated from unfractionated whole blood collected in Tempus Blood RNA tubes. Blood at each patch-test visit was drawn before the patch test was applied. To be eligible, patients had to be aged 18 to 70, diagnosed with alopecia and judged suitable for DPC therapy, while pregnant patients were excluded. This specimen was whole blood, taken in connection with sensitization to the hapten diphenylcyclopropenone (DPC). The chain joins TRBV7-8 to TRBJ2-2; TRBD2 could be the D gene, as 6 bases match. This TCR derives from a man aged 45-65 years with alopecia areata. Some clones in this sample may be carry-over from other donors' samples. The nucleotide sequence is given as TGTGCCAGCAGCCGGGACTGGCTGACCGGGGAGCTGTTTTTT. The translation is CASSRDWLTGELFF.